Below, one T cell receptor (beta chain) is given with its context. Followed over time, Seattle patients had been enrolled while infection was active. Produced via immunoSEQ multiplex PCR; TCRdb's table is partial and in-frame only. The sample has more than 95,000 clones; roughly four fifths are singletons. Germline CDR1 reads LNHDA; CDR2 reads SQIVND (reference sequence). CDR3 size: 14 residues. The junction had 5 bases not matched to a gene; V was cut back by 6 bases and J by 4 bases. The record originates from a study of blood T cell repertoires in COVID-19. Material: peripheral blood. The chain carries TRBV19 and TRBJ2-3; 9 nucleotides line up with TRBD1. The source of this sequence is a man aged 25 to 40 with COVID-19, enrolled during active disease. The CDR3 sequence: CASRQDRGPDTQYF. The CDR3 DNA follows: TGTGCCAGTAGACAGGACAGGGGACCAGATACGCAGTATTTT.